The 5 T cell receptor beta chains given below trace back to one sample, sequenced in a study of blood T cell repertoires in COVID-19. The data were produced by immunoSEQ multiplex PCR, yet TCRdb's version contains in-frame clones alone and is incomplete. The sample has tens of thousands of clones; just under 85% are singletons. The specimen sequenced was peripheral blood. Receptors originate from a human donor in a cohort sampled during active COVID-19.

V usage is TRBV15 and J usage is TRBJ2-7, with 8 bases fitting TRBD2. V was pared by 1 base and J by 4 bases, with 6 bases of the junction left unmatched. The CDR3 has 15 amino acids. Looked up from germline, CDR1 is LNHNV and CDR2 is YYDKDF (reference sequence). The CDR3 DNA sequence: TGTGCCACCAGCAGAGGGGGGACTAGGGGTTACGAGCAGTACTTC. As protein: CATSRGGTRGYEQYF.

The chain recombines TRBV10-3 with TRBJ2-3, with 7 nucleotides matching TRBD1. J gave up 5 bases and V 2 bases, and 10 bases lay outside the gene matches. Per germline, CDR1 ENHRY and CDR2 SYGVKD. The CDR3 sequence is 16 residues long. CDR3 sequence (DNA): TGTGCCATCAGTGAGACCGGGACAGAGCCGGGAGATACGCAGTATTTT. Amino acid sequence: CAISETGTEPGDTQYF.

This clone came up a few times. The chain has TRBV29-1 and TRBJ1-2; D remains ambiguous. V dropped 4 bases and J dropped 4 bases, with 13 bases sitting between them. In germline, CDR1 is SQVTM, CDR2 ANQGSEA. The CDR3 sequence is 13 residues long. This chain's CDR3 is CSVGGGEGYGYTF. As DNA, the CDR3 is TGCAGCGTTGGAGGCGGGGAAGGCTATGGCTACACCTTC. Complete variable domain (other parts from reference TRBV29-1 and TRBJ1-2): SAVISQKPSRDICQRGTSLTIQCQVDSQVTMMFWYRQQPGQSLTLIATANQGSEATYESGFVIDKFPISRPNLTFSTLTVSNMSPEDSSIYLCSVGGGEGYGYTFGSGTRLTVV.

This chain connects TRBV7-2 to TRBJ1-6; D call uncertain. V lost 5 bases and J lost 7, with 12 bases in between. Germline CDR1 reads SGHTA; CDR2 reads FQGNSA. The CDR3 has 14 residues. The DNA for the CDR3 is TGTGCCAGCAGCACAAGCCTGACAAATTCACCCCTCCACTTT. This encodes CASSTSLTNSPLHF.

The chain couples TRBV9 to TRBJ2-3; maybe TRBD2 (5 bases). This CDR3 is 14 amino acids long. Germline CDR1 and CDR2: SGDLS and YYNGEE. V was cut by 2 bases and J by 4 bases, with 11 bases left in between. CDR3 sequence (DNA): TGTGCCAGCAGCGTCCGGACTCCCCCAGATACGCAGTATTTT. Protein sequence: CASSVRTPPDTQYF.